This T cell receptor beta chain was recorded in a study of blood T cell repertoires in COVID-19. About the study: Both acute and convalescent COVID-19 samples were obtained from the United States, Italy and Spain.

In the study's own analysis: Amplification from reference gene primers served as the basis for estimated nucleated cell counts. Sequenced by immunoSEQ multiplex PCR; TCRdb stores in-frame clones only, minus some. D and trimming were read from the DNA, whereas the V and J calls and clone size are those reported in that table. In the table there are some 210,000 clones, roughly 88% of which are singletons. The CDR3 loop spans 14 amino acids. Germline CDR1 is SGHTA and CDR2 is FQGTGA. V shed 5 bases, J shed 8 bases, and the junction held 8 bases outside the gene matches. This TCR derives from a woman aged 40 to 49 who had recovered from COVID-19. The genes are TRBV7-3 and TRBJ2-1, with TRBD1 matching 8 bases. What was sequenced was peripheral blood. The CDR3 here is CASSSGLTGDEQFF. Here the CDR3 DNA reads TGTGCCAGCAGCAGCGGGTTGACAGGGGATGAGCAGTTCTTC.